This T cell receptor beta chain was identified during a study of post-analysis software for immune sequencing data (dated by TCRdb to the mid-2010s). Describing the broader study: The recorded disease courses included relapsing-remitting, secondary progressive and progressive-relapsing multiple sclerosis, and some patients had no subtype annotation. A subset of samples was prepared in parallel using single-end sample barcoding, then pooled and co-amplified after Illumina adapter ligation. The patient repertoires were compared against around 11 previously published healthy control repertoires obtained from donors aged 6 to 25 years.

TCR beta repertoires were profiled from peripheral blood of 10 to 15 young patients with multiple sclerosis to demonstrate the VDJtools post-analysis software. The multiple sclerosis patients were children and adolescents ranging in age from about 6 to 16 years. This clonotype turned up a few times. Its antigen target is currently unknown. No base qualities exist here, and no much larger clone lies one base off it. From V the trimming removes 5 bases and from J it removes 4 bases, while the gene matches leave 5 bases of the junction unaccounted for. The CDR3 covers 14 residues, taking in both the cysteine and the phenylalanine. Solely the CDR3 DNA is kept, with 42 bases framed from the first base. The germline V gene (reference sequence) yields SEHNR for CDR1 and FQNEAQ for CDR2. Overall results and qualifications from the work: Direct clustering with F measure showed strong co-clustering of samples prepared in the same batch, prompting a batch-effect correction. Significantly lower normalized Chao1 diversity was found in multiple sclerosis patients than in controls, suggesting substantial peripheral T-cell clonal expansion. Patients showed significantly higher frequencies than controls for a handful of TRBV segments, among them TRBV5-6, TRBV5-1 and TRBV20-1. The multiple sclerosis patient group was slightly younger than the control group.

Libraries were prepared through PCR. Sequenced using an Illumina HiSeq 2500. Unique molecular identifiers were incorporated into TCR beta cDNA libraries to reduce PCR and sequencing biases. Per 1 to 10 million input T cells, some 500,000 cDNA molecules were obtained, such that each molecule approximated one T cell. The patient libraries were prepared and sequenced using the same protocol as the earlier healthy control dataset. Samples belonging to the same batch were prepared together, multiplexed and sequenced on a shared HiSeq lane. Per the authors' processing: MIGEC was used to process the raw barcoded reads, and molecular identifier groups with only a single read were discarded before consensus assembly and CDR3 extraction. Clonotype tables were post-analysed with VDJtools, normalizing diversity by down-sampling all datasets to the smallest sample size. Repertoire overlap clustering matched CDR3 amino acid but not nucleotide sequences to correct batch-related cross-sample contamination. Using fastp at Q25 and MiXCR, TCRdb reprocessed the public reads and kept productive beta chains. Entries that share a CDR3 protein sequence are merged under the most common genes and DNA. The V and J calls follow TCRdb's processing rather than the paper's. Present in this sample are roughly 800,000 distinct CDR3 sequences, roughly 50% of which were seen just once. The ten biggest clones cover 4.6% of the sample.

Material for sequencing was blood. The TCR comes from a girl under 18 with multiple sclerosis. The chain is assembled from TRBV7-9 and TRBJ2-1; 7 bases in the middle match TRBD1. The DNA sequence is given as TGTGCCAGCAGCATAGACAGGGTATACAATGAGCAGTTCTTC. This gives the protein CASSIDRVYNEQFF.